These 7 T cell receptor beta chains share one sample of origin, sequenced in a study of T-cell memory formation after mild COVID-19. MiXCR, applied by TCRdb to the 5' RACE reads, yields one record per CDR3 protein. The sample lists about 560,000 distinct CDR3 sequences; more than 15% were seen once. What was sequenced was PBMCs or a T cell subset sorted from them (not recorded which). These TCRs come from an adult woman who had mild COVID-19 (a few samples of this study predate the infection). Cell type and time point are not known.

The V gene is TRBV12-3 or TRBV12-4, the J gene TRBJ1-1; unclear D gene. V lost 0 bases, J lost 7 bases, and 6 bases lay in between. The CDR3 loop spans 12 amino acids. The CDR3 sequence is CASSLAGYEAFF. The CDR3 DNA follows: TGTGCCAGCAGTTTAGCAGGATATGAAGCTTTCTTT.

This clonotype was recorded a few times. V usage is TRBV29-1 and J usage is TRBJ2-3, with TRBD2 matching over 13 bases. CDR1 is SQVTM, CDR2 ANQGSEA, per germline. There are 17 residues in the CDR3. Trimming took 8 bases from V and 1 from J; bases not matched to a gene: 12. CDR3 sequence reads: CSSRQLAGGQGTDTQYF. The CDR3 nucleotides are TGCAGCTCCCGGCAACTAGCGGGGGGGCAAGGCACAGATACGCAGTATTTT.

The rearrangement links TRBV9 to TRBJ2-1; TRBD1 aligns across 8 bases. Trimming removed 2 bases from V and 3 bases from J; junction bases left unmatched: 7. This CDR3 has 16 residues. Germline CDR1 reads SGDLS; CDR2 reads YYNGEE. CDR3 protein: CASSVRGDRNYNEQFF. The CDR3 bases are TGTGCCAGCAGCGTGAGGGGGGACAGGAACTACAATGAGCAGTTCTTC.

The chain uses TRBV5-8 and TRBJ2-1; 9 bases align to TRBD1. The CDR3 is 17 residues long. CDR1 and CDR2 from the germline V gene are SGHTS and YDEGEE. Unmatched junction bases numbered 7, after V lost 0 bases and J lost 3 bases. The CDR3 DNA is TGTGCCAGCAGCTTGGATCTGGTGGACAGGGGCTACAATGAGCAGTTCTTC. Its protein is CASSLDLVDRGYNEQFF.

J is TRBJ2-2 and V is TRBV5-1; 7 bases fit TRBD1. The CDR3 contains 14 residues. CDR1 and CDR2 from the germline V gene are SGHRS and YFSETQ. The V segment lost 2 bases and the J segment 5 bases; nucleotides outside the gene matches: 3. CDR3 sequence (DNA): TGCGCCAGCAGCTTCCCACAGGGGACCGGGGAGCTGTTTTTT. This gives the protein CASSFPQGTGELFF.

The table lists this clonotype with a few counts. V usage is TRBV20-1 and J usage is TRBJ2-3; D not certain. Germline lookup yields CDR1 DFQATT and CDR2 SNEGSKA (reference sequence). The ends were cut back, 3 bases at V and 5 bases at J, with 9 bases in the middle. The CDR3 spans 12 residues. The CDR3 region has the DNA TGCAGTGCTAGGGTGATACTAGATACGCAGTATTTT. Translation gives CSARVILDTQYF.

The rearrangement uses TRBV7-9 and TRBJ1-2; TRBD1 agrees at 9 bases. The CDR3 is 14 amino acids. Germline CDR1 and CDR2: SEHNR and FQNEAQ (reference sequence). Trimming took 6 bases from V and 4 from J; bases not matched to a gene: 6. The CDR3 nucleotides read TGTGCCAGCAGACCTAGGGACAGGGCCTATGGCTACACCTTC. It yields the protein CASRPRDRAYGYTF.